The source of this T cell receptor beta chain is a study of shared clonotypes between healthy human individuals. Profiling relied on immunoSEQ multiplex PCR, and the TCRdb table lists in-frame clones only, not all of them. The data contain hundreds of thousands of clones, 90% to 97% of them singletons. V was cut by 4 bases and J by 2 bases, with 18 bases left in between. Germline CDR1 reads SGHNT; CDR2 reads YYREEE (reference sequence). The CDR3 covers 16 residues. Sequences were obtained from naive CD4+ T cells sorted from blood. Subset indicated: CD45RA+ positively selected. The receptor was isolated from a young woman in good health. The chain is built from TRBV5-4 and TRBJ1-2; D call uncertain. The chain's CDR3 is CASSPALLLANYGYTF. CDR3 sequence (DNA): TGTGCCAGCAGCCCGGCTCTCCTCCTCGCGAACTATGGCTACACCTTC.